Below are 24 T cell receptor beta chains sequenced from a single sample in a study of blood T cell repertoires in COVID-19. Only in-frame clones appear in the TCRdb table, and some are missing; sequencing was by immunoSEQ multiplex PCR. Among about 200,000 clones listed, roughly 80% were seen once. The sequenced sample consisted of peripheral blood. These receptors came from a woman aged 80 or over with acute or convalescent COVID-19.

This clone was picked up one time. V is TRBV4-2 and J is TRBJ2-7, with 10 nucleotides matching TRBD2. CDR1 and CDR2 (germline): LGHNA, YNFKEQ. This CDR3 comprises 15 residues. J lost 7 bases, V lost 2 bases, and 8 bases had no gene match. The CDR3 loop reads CASSQQIAGGVEQYF. For the CDR3, the DNA is TGTGCCAGCAGCCAACAAATAGCGGGGGGTGTGGAGCAGTACTTC.

The V call is TRBV7-2, the J call TRBJ1-2; D gene ambiguous. This CDR3 comprises 13 residues. The germline gives CDR1 SGHTA, CDR2 FQGNSA. V lost 3 bases to trimming and J lost 4 bases, with 9 bases between them. Written as DNA, the CDR3 is TGTGCCAGCAGCTTCGCGGGCCGCTATGGCTACACCTTC. Encoded protein: CASSFAGRYGYTF.

This chain links TRBV3-1 (or the pseudogene TRBV3-2) with TRBJ1-5, with D possibly being TRBD1 (6 bases). Germline lookup yields CDR1 LGHDT and CDR2 YNNKEL (reference sequence). V lost 4 bases and J lost 0, with 16 bases in between. The length of the CDR3 is 17 residues. The CDR3 nucleotides read TGTGCCAGCAGCCTAGGACAGCCGGGTTATAGCAATCAGCCCCAGCATTTT. It translates to CASSLGQPGYSNQPQHF.

The chain employs TRBV30 and TRBJ1-5, with 10 nucleotides matching TRBD1. This CDR3 contains 16 residues. With 2 bases clipped from V and 2 bases from J, the junction kept 6 bases outside the gene matches. The germline V gene encodes CDR1 GTSNPN and CDR2 SVGIG (reference sequence). The CDR3 spells CAWSRLGTGGNQPQHF. In DNA form, the CDR3 reads TGTGCCTGGAGTCGCTTAGGGACAGGGGGCAATCAGCCCCAGCATTTT.

V gene TRBV19 combines with J gene TRBJ2-3; the match to TRBD1 covers 8 bases. J gave up 2 bases and V 7 bases, and 8 bases lay outside the gene matches. This CDR3 has 15 amino acids. Per germline, CDR1 LNHDA and CDR2 SQIVND (reference sequence). The CDR3 sequence: CASKPGTGDTDTQYF. The CDR3 DNA is TGTGCCAGTAAACCCGGGACAGGAGACACAGATACGCAGTATTTT. Based on the CDR3 plus reference TRBV19 and TRBJ2-3, the full variable domain is DGGITQSPKYLFRKEGQNVTLSCEQNLNHDAMYWYRQDPGQGLRLIYYSQIVNDFQKGDIAEGYSVSREKKESFPLTVTSAQKNPTAFYLCASKPGTGDTDTQYFGPGTRLTVL.

The chain joins TRBV2 to TRBJ2-2, with D possibly being TRBD1 (6 bases). Trimming cost V 4 bases and J 0 bases, with 9 bases left between them. Germline V gene data show CDR1 as SNHLY and CDR2 as FYNNEI. The CDR3 totals 15 residues. The CDR3 region is CASSVGQTNTGELFF. As DNA, the CDR3 is TGTGCCAGCAGTGTCGGACAGACGAACACCGGGGAGCTGTTTTTT.

This clone was picked up a small number of times. The chain carries TRBV5-5 and TRBJ1-1, with D uncertain. The CDR3 is 17 residues long. CDR1 is SGHKS and CDR2 is YYEKEE in the germline V gene (reference sequence). The V end lost 1 base, the J end lost 0 bases, and 16 bases lay between the germline ends. CDR3 amino acids: CASSLREGRSLNTEAFF. CDR3 coding DNA: TGTGCCAGCAGCTTGAGGGAGGGCAGGTCCTTGAACACTGAAGCTTTCTTT.

The gene calls are TRBV19 and TRBJ1-2; no clear D gene. The germline CDR1 and CDR2 sequences are LNHDA and SQIVND (reference sequence). The CDR3 consists of 15 residues. Trimming took 5 bases from V and 4 from J, leaving 17 bases between them. CDR3 region: CASSPGEIRGYGYTF. In nucleotides, the CDR3 is TGTGCCAGTAGTCCCGGGGAAATTAGAGGCTATGGCTACACCTTC.

V is TRBV19 and J is TRBJ1-6; the D is unclear. Germline CDR1 is LNHDA and CDR2 is SQIVND (reference sequence). The CDR3 has 16 residues. V was clipped by 3 bases and J by 9 bases, with 18 bases between them. CDR3 region: CASSISQPSGPSPLHF. In nucleotides, the CDR3 is TGTGCCAGTAGTATTTCCCAGCCCAGCGGCCCTTCACCCCTCCACTTT.

This clone has just a few counts. The V and J genes are TRBV18 and TRBJ1-5; D possibly corresponds to TRBD1 (5 bases). Trimming shortened V by 4 bases and J by 7 bases, and 14 bases separated the two germline ends. Per germline, CDR1 KGHSH and CDR2 LQKENI. This CDR3 has 14 residues. CDR3 sequence: CASSLGERGQPQHF. The CDR3, as DNA: TGTGCCAGCTCACTAGGAGAAAGGGGACAGCCCCAGCATTTT.

V is TRBV10-3 and J is TRBJ2-3; a weak D match, TRBD2 (5 bases). The CDR3 has 14 amino acids. In germline, CDR1 is ENHRY, CDR2 SYGVKD. V was trimmed by 7 bases and J by 4 bases, leaving 15 bases between them. This CDR3 is CAITREKGSDTQYF. The CDR3 DNA reads TGTGCCATCACACGGGAAAAGGGCTCAGATACGCAGTATTTT.

The V and J genes are TRBV7-3 and TRBJ2-6, with 10 bases aligning to TRBD1. The CDR3 totals 17 residues. Germline CDR1 reads SGHTA; CDR2 reads FQGTGA. Trimming removed 3 bases from V and 2 bases from J; junction bases left unmatched: 4. Written as DNA, the CDR3 is TGTGCCAGCAGCTTGGGACAGGGGACAACTGGGGCCAACGTCCTGACTTTC. This sequence encodes CASSLGQGTTGANVLTF.

V is TRBV11-3 and J is TRBJ2-7, with D tentatively TRBD1 (6 bases). The CDR3 is 13 amino acids. V lost 0 bases to trimming and J lost 6 bases, with 9 bases between them. Germline V gene data show CDR1 as SGHNT and CDR2 as YENEEA. CDR3 sequence reads: CASSLDLGGEQYF. CDR3 nucleotide sequence: TGTGCCAGCAGCTTAGATCTAGGGGGCGAGCAGTACTTC.

The chain has TRBV5-1 and TRBJ2-5; TRBD2 matches at 8 bases. Germline assignment: CDR1 SGHRS and CDR2 YFSETQ. Losses at the gene ends were 0 bases for V and 5 bases for J; bases not matched to a gene: 6. The length of the CDR3 is 15 residues. The CDR3 region is CASSLESSGRETQYF. DNA for the CDR3: TGCGCCAGCAGCTTGGAGTCTAGCGGGCGTGAGACCCAGTACTTC.

This CDR3 reads CASSPLPSGGTDTQYF. CDR3 bases: TGTGCCAGCAGTCCCCTTCCTAGCGGGGGCACAGATACGCAGTATTTT. J is TRBJ2-3 and V is TRBV27, with 9 bases lining up with TRBD2. CDR1 and CDR2 from the germline V gene are MNHEY and SMNVEV (reference sequence). The CDR3 covers 16 residues. The junction had 7 bases not matched to a gene; V was cut back by 5 bases and J by 1 base.

This clone was seen only once. CDR3 loop: CASSDRAANTEAFF. CDR3 nucleotides: TGTGCCAGTAGTGACAGGGCTGCGAACACTGAAGCTTTCTTT. The genes are TRBV19 and TRBJ1-1; 7 nucleotides align to TRBD1. The CDR3 extends over 14 amino acids. Trimming took 5 bases from V and 1 from J; bases not matched to a gene: 4. Germline V lookup: CDR1 LNHDA, CDR2 SQIVND (reference sequence).

The rearrangement uses TRBV19 and TRBJ2-7; D is possibly TRBD1 (6 bases). V was shortened by 6 bases and J by 6 bases, with 15 bases between the two germline ends. CDR3 size: 13 residues. CDR1 is LNHDA and CDR2 is SQIVND in the germline V gene (reference sequence). The CDR3 bases are TGTGCCAGTAGCAACACAGGGTTTAGCGAGCAGTACTTC. It encodes CASSNTGFSEQYF.

The chain joins TRBV20-1 to TRBJ2-5; D gene uncertain. Trimming took off 3 bases at V and 5 bases at J, with 7 bases between the two ends. Germline loops: CDR1 DFQATT, CDR2 SNEGSKA (reference sequence). There are 11 residues in the CDR3. This CDR3 reads CSARIEETQYF. The CDR3 region has the DNA TGCAGTGCTAGGATAGAGGAGACCCAGTACTTC.

The genes are TRBV11-2 and TRBJ2-7; possible D gene TRBD2, 5 bases. CDR3 length equals 18 residues. Germline CDR1 is SGHAT and CDR2 is FQNNGV. Between the trimmed V and J ends, which lost 2 bases and 2 bases, there was a span of 22 bases. CDR3 amino acids: CASSLRLRGANPPYEQYF. Here the CDR3 DNA reads TGTGCCAGCAGCTTAAGACTTCGGGGAGCCAACCCTCCCTACGAGCAGTACTTC.

V gene TRBV5-1 combines with J gene TRBJ2-2; 10 nucleotides line up with TRBD1. J was trimmed by 7 bases and V by 5 bases; bases with no gene match: 11. CDR1 is SGHRS and CDR2 is YFSETQ in the germline V gene. CDR3 length: 16 residues. CDR3 coding DNA: TGCGCCAGCAGAAGAGGTCCCGGGACAGGGGTCGGGGAGCTGTTTTTT. Translating it yields CASRRGPGTGVGELFF.

This clone was counted a few times. The gene calls are TRBV11-2 and TRBJ2-1; D remains ambiguous. Trimming left V 0 bases short and J 9 bases short, with 12 bases between. Per the germline V gene, CDR1 is SGHAT and CDR2 is FQNNGV. CDR3 length: 14 amino acids. This chain's CDR3 is CASSLDVYPSEQFF. CDR3 bases: TGTGCCAGCAGCTTAGATGTCTACCCTAGTGAGCAGTTCTTC.

A few counts support this clone. The V and J genes are TRBV19 and TRBJ2-1; 8 nucleotides match TRBD1. This CDR3 is 15 amino acids long. CDR1 and CDR2 (germline): LNHDA, SQIVND (reference sequence). After removal of 4 bases from V and 0 bases from J, the junction contained 2 bases not matched to a gene. The CDR3 nucleotides are TGTGCCAGTAGTAACAGGGGGAGCTCCTACAATGAGCAGTTCTTC. This sequence encodes CASSNRGSSYNEQFF.

V usage is TRBV11-1 and J usage is TRBJ2-6, with D tentatively TRBD1 (6 bases). Deletions cut 10 bases from V and 1 base from J, with 11 bases between. CDR1 is SGHAT and CDR2 is FQDESV in the germline V gene (reference sequence). CDR3 length: 14 amino acids. The chain's CDR3 is CATRGRSGANVLTF. Here the CDR3 DNA reads TGTGCCACCAGGGGCAGGTCTGGGGCCAACGTCCTGACTTTC.

The V and J genes are TRBV5-5 and TRBJ2-5; TRBD1 aligns across 9 bases. The V gene's germline CDR1 is SGHKS and CDR2 YYEKEE (reference sequence). The CDR3 consists of 16 residues. With V trimmed by 5 bases and J by 2 bases, 10 bases remained unmatched. The CDR3 nucleotides read TGTGCCAGCAGAGACCCCGGGACAGGGTATCAAGAGACCCAGTACTTC. Translation: CASRDPGTGYQETQYF.